This T cell receptor (beta chain) derives from a study of sequential checkpoint blockade in melanoma. Stated treatment: randomized to nivolumab then ipilimumab (arm A) or the reverse (arm B). Repertoires were generated with immunoSEQ multiplex PCR, while TCRdb's copy carries only in-frame clones and drops some. The repertoire consists of more than 35,000 clones, with approximately 90% occurring once and the leading ten covering roughly 12%. Germline CDR1 is MGHRA and CDR2 is YSYEKL. The CDR3 has 15 residues. After removal of 6 bases from V and 3 bases from J, the junction contained 8 bases not matched to a gene.

The source material was CD8+ T cells sorted from blood (inferred from file names), sampled from a patient given nivolumab and ipilimumab in sequence. The gene calls are TRBV4-1 and TRBJ1-5, with TRBD1 matching 7 bases. The sequence derives from a human donor with melanoma. The CDR3 DNA is TGCGCCAGCAGATTCGAAGAGGGGGCCAATCAGCCCCAGCATTTT. Amino acids: CASRFEEGANQPQHF.